One sample yielded the 19 T cell receptor beta chains listed below, sequenced in a study of control samples from healthy donors and cancer patients. Using immunoSEQ multiplex PCR, the repertoire was profiled, and TCRdb retains in-frame clones only, with some absent. Of roughly 98,000 clones listed, more than 80% were seen once; the top ten hold roughly 8%. Sequencing input: blood. Source of these receptors: a man aged 18 to 29 in good health.

The chain is built from TRBV28 and TRBJ1-5; the D is unclear. Between the trimmed V and J ends, which lost 0 bases and 11 bases, there was a span of 8 bases. CDR1 and CDR2 from the germline V gene are MDHEN and SYDVKM. The CDR3 has 12 residues. The CDR3: CASSLWWQAQHF. The CDR3 DNA reads as TGTGCCAGCAGTTTATGGTGGCAGGCCCAGCATTTT.

The chain carries TRBV6-1 and TRBJ1-2, with D maybe TRBD1 (5 bases). The CDR3 totals 16 residues. From germline, CDR1 is MNHNS and CDR2 SASEGT. V lost 4 bases, J lost 4 bases, and 19 bases lay in between. CDR3 DNA: TGTGCCAGCAGTGTCCTCTCGGGGACGGAATTCTATGGCTACACCTTC. Protein product: CASSVLSGTEFYGYTF.

The chain couples TRBV30 to TRBJ1-5, with TRBD1 as a possible D gene (5 bases). Germline lookup yields CDR1 GTSNPN and CDR2 SVGIG (reference sequence). The CDR3 has 15 residues. Trimming left V 2 bases short and J 2 bases short, with 13 bases between. CDR3 coding DNA: TGTGCCTGGAGTTTGGGGGGTACAGGCAATCAGCCCCAGCATTTT. This sequence encodes CAWSLGGTGNQPQHF. The full variable domain, with the rest looked up from reference TRBV30 and TRBJ1-5, is SQTIHQWPATLVQPVGSPLSLECTVEGTSNPNLYWYRQAAGRGLQLLFYSVGIGQISSEVPQNLSASRPQDRQFILSSKKLLLSDSGFYLCAWSLGGTGNQPQHFGDGTRLSIL.

The V gene is TRBV29-1, the J gene TRBJ2-3, with a tentative D call TRBD2 (5 bases). V was shortened by 3 bases and J by 3 bases, with 7 bases between the two germline ends. The length of the CDR3 is 12 residues. Germline loops: CDR1 SQVTM, CDR2 ANQGSEA. CDR3 amino acids: CSVDPGTDTQYF. The CDR3 DNA reads as TGCAGCGTTGACCCGGGGACAGATACGCAGTATTTT.

This chain joins TRBV29-1 and TRBJ1-1, with D hard to call. Germline V gene sequence: CDR1 SQVTM, CDR2 ANQGSEA. The CDR3 consists of 10 residues. V lost 4 bases and J lost 2, with 2 bases in between. The CDR3 loop is CSVANTEAFF. Written as DNA, the CDR3 is TGCAGCGTTGCCAACACTGAAGCTTTCTTT.

This chain uses TRBV27 with TRBJ1-4, with 7 bases lining up with TRBD1. V shed 6 bases and J 0 bases; nucleotides not matched to a gene: 7. This CDR3 has 16 residues. Per the germline V gene, CDR1 is MNHEY and CDR2 is SMNVEV (reference sequence). The chain's CDR3 is CASRGGQRATNEKLFF. The CDR3, as DNA: TGTGCCAGCAGGGGGGGACAGAGAGCAACTAATGAAAAACTGTTTTTT.

This chain connects TRBV5-1 to TRBJ2-1, with 8 bases aligning to TRBD2. Looked up from germline, CDR1 is SGHRS and CDR2 is YFSETQ. Unmatched junction bases numbered 12, after V lost 1 base and J lost 0 bases. CDR3 length: 19 residues. CDR3 nucleotides: TGCGCCAGCAGCTTGTCTGTGCGGGGGGCGTTTAGCTCCTACAATGAGCAGTTCTTC. This gives the protein CASSLSVRGAFSSYNEQFF.

The rearrangement joins TRBV2 to TRBJ1-5; TRBD1 is a possible D gene (6 bases). The V gene lost 4 bases and the J gene lost 3 bases, with 13 bases spanning the gap. This CDR3 spans 15 amino acids. In germline, CDR1 is SNHLY, CDR2 FYNNEI. CDR3 loop: CASSGGKGDNQPQHF. The CDR3 DNA is TGTGCCAGCAGTGGGGGTAAGGGGGACAATCAGCCCCAGCATTTT.

This chain links TRBV3-1 (or the pseudogene TRBV3-2) with TRBJ1-6; D not certain. V lost 3 bases, J lost 7 bases, and 16 bases lay in between. The germline gives CDR1 LGHDT, CDR2 YNNKEL (reference sequence). CDR3 length: 16 residues. As DNA, the CDR3 is TGTGCCAGCAGCCACGGCGTCTCCTTCGGAAATTCACCCCTCCACTTT. Encoded protein: CASSHGVSFGNSPLHF.

This clone was detected once. The rearrangement links TRBV9 to TRBJ2-3; D ambiguous. The germline V and J ends were trimmed by 4 bases and 4 bases, with 16 bases remaining between them. Germline values: CDR1 SGDLS, CDR2 YYNGEE. This CDR3 has 15 residues. CDR3 sequence: CASSPLGGAADTQYF. The CDR3 coding sequence is TGTGCCAGCAGCCCCTTGGGCGGCGCGGCAGATACGCAGTATTTT. The full variable domain, completed using reference TRBV9 and TRBJ2-3, is DSGVTQTPKHLITATGQRVTLRCSPRSGDLSVYWYQQSLDQGLQFLIQYYNGEERAKGNILERFSAQQFPDLHSELNLSSLELGDSALYFCASSPLGGAADTQYFGPGTRLTVL.

The gene calls are TRBV6-2 or TRBV6-3 and TRBJ2-1; no definite D call. Germline V CDR1 and CDR2: MNHEY, SVGEGT. Trimming cost V 2 bases and J 9 bases, with 14 bases left between them. The CDR3 is made up of 14 amino acids. CDR3 DNA sequence: TGTGCCAGCAGTTACCGCGGTAGACCATCTGAGCAGTTCTTC. Translated, it gives CASSYRGRPSEQFF.

The rearrangement links TRBV19 to TRBJ2-5; 9 nucleotides line up with TRBD1. CDR1 and CDR2 (germline): LNHDA, SQIVND (reference sequence). V was pared by 4 bases and J by 5 bases, with 5 bases of the junction left unmatched. CDR3 length equals 14 residues. CDR3 in amino acids: CASSTGTGHETQYF. Here the CDR3 DNA reads TGTGCCAGTAGTACTGGGACAGGGCATGAGACCCAGTACTTC.

This clone was counted a single time. The V gene is TRBV4-1, the J gene TRBJ2-3; the D gene is possibly TRBD2 (6 bases). Trimming removed 5 bases at V and 4 bases at J, with 16 bases between. CDR1 is MGHRA and CDR2 is YSYEKL in the germline V gene. This CDR3 comprises 15 residues. The CDR3 DNA follows: TGCGCCAGCAGCTCACGGGTAGGGAGGTCAGATACGCAGTATTTT. This codes for CASSSRVGRSDTQYF.

This chain uses TRBV15 with TRBJ2-2, with D unclear. The CDR3 totals 13 residues. The germline V gene has CDR1 LNHNV and CDR2 YYDKDF (reference sequence). V shed 1 base and J shed 5 bases, with 5 bases lying between them. The CDR3 sequence is CATSRVGTGELFF. As DNA, the CDR3 is TGTGCCACCAGCAGAGTAGGGACCGGGGAGCTGTTTTTT. The full variable domain, completed using reference TRBV15 and TRBJ2-2, is DAMVIQNPRYQVTQFGKPVTLSCSQTLNHNVMYWYQQKSSQAPKLLFHYYDKDFNNEADTPDNFQSRRPNTSFCFLDIRSPGLGDTAMYLCATSRVGTGELFFGEGSRLTVL.

This clone was found once. The V gene is TRBV29-1, the J gene TRBJ1-2; 10 nucleotides line up with TRBD1. Trimming cost V 4 bases and J 5 bases; bases outside gene matches: 1. The CDR3 consists of 12 residues. Germline values: CDR1 SQVTM, CDR2 ANQGSEA. The CDR3 here is CSVGGQGYGYTF. The CDR3 bases are TGCAGCGTTGGGGGACAGGGGTATGGCTACACCTTC.

This clone was counted between two and nine times. The V gene is TRBV10-1, the J gene TRBJ1-6; possibly TRBD1 for D (6 bases). This CDR3 region has 12 residues. The germline V and J ends were trimmed by 10 bases and 7 bases, with 11 bases remaining between them. Germline V gene data show CDR1 as WNHNN and CDR2 as SYGVQD (reference sequence). The CDR3 DNA follows: TGCGCCAAGGACAGATTCAATTCACCCCTCCACTTT. Translated: CAKDRFNSPLHF.

V gene TRBV28 combines with J gene TRBJ1-1, with D unresolved. Germline V CDR1 and CDR2: MDHEN, SYDVKM. CDR3 length: 18 amino acids. V was shortened by 8 bases and J by 1 base, with 26 bases between the two germline ends. CDR3 sequence: CASFSSRLRAPKNTEAFF. DNA for the CDR3: TGTGCCAGCTTTTCATCCAGGCTGAGGGCTCCCAAGAACACTGAAGCTTTCTTT.

V gene TRBV7-8 combines with J gene TRBJ2-1, with TRBD2 matching over 11 bases. Germline CDR1 reads SGHVS; CDR2 reads FQNEAQ. The CDR3 has 16 amino acids. The V and J ends lost 6 bases and 5 bases, in that order; junction bases with no gene match: 9. The CDR3 DNA sequence: TGTGCCAGCAGGGAATCAAGTAGCGGGAGGGACAATGAGCAGTTCTTC. It specifies CASRESSSGRDNEQFF.

V and J are TRBV12-5 and TRBJ2-7; D is possibly TRBD2 (6 bases). With 2 bases removed from V and 2 bases from J, the gap between germline ends came to 16 bases. Per germline, CDR1 LGHNT and CDR2 FRNRAP. This CDR3 is 16 amino acids long. CDR3 bases: TGTGCTAGTGGTTTGCAACCGGGACTTCAGACCTACGAGCAGTACTTC. Encoded protein: CASGLQPGLQTYEQYF.